This is a list of T cell receptor beta chains from one sample in a study of identifying expanded T cells in peripheral blood. Profiling relied on immunoSEQ multiplex PCR, and the TCRdb table lists in-frame clones only, not all of them. The data show about 85,000 clones, around 90% seen once. Sequences were obtained from blood. The origin of the receptors is a person between 18 and 75 years old in good health. Each CDR3 is given with its conserved first and last residue. The D gene is left open where the match is weak. Size tells how often a clone was seen (once, few, many) or the class of an expanded clone, and some rows leave it out.

d_call	j_call	cdr3_length	clone_size	v_call	cdr3_nt	cdr3_aa
TRBD2	TRBJ2-5	16	once	TRBV18	TGTGCCAGCTCACCAAGACTAGCGAGGGCAAAGGAGACCCAGTACTTC	CASSPRLARAKETQYF
TRBD1	TRBJ2-2	15	NA	TRBV4-1	TGCGCCAGCAGCCAGGACAGGGGGGACACCGGGGAGCTGTTTTTT	CASSQDRGDTGELFF
NA	TRBJ1-1	16	NA	TRBV19	TGTGCCAGTAGTATGATCGGGTCAGTAAAGAACACTGAAGCTTTCTTT	CASSMIGSVKNTEAFF
NA	TRBJ2-4	11	NA	TRBV2	TGTGCCAGCAGTGAATCGGTAGCGGCGTACTTC	CASSESVAAYF
NA	TRBJ1-2	15	NA	TRBV28	TGTGCCAGCAGTTTTGAGGGCAGGTTGGACTATGGCTACACCTTC	CASSFEGRLDYGYTF
TRBD1	TRBJ2-1	15	once	TRBV6-1	TGTGCCAGCAGCGTGGACAGGGCGGCCTACAATGAGCAGTTCTTC	CASSVDRAAYNEQFF
NA	TRBJ1-2	12	NA	TRBV2	TGTGCCAGCAGTGAAGTTGGCAGGGCCCCCCTTTTC	CASSEVGRAPLF
TRBD2	TRBJ2-1	14	NA	TRBV10-3	TGTGCCATCAGTGGGCGCGGGGGGCCTCATGAGCAGTTCTTC	CAISGRGGPHEQFF
NA	TRBJ1-1	13	NA	TRBV30	TGTGCCTGGAGTGTATTATTGAACACTGAAGCTTTCTTT	CAWSVLLNTEAFF
NA	TRBJ2-5	13	NA	TRBV19	TGTGCCAGTAGGGGACTTTTTACAGAGACCCAGTACTTC	CASRGLFTETQYF
TRBD2	TRBJ2-2	17	NA	TRBV5-4	TGTGCCAGCAGGAGGAGCGGGGGGGTCGCGCGCCACGGGGAGCTGTTTTTT	CASRRSGGVARHGELFF
NA	TRBJ1-5	12	few	TRBV25-1	TGTGCCAGCCCCACCACGGGGCAGCCCCAGCATTTT	CASPTTGQPQHF
NA	TRBJ2-5	12	NA	TRBV13	TGTGCCAGCAGCTTACCAAAGGGGACCCAGTACTTC	CASSLPKGTQYF
TRBD1	TRBJ1-2	15	NA	TRBV27	TGTGCCAGCAGACGACAGGGGGCGGGGGACTATGGCTACACCTTC	CASRRQGAGDYGYTF
NA	TRBJ2-7	14	once	TRBV18	TGTGCCAGCTCACCCAGTTGGAGCTCCTACGAGCAGTACTTC	CASSPSWSSYEQYF
TRBD2	TRBJ2-3	15	NA	TRBV11-3	TGTGCCAGCAGAATATGGACTAGCAAACGGGATACGCAGTATTTT	CASRIWTSKRDTQYF
NA	TRBJ1-5	13	NA	TRBV9	TGTGCCAGCAGCGCCAGGGGCAATCAGCCCCAGCATTTT	CASSARGNQPQHF
NA	TRBJ2-3	13	NA	TRBV11-2	TGTGCCAGCAGCTTACGGGTCACAGATACGCAGTATTTT	CASSLRVTDTQYF
TRBD1	TRBJ1-1	18	NA	TRBV29-1	TGCAGCGTTCCCTATTGGGAGGGGACAGGAGTTGAGAGCACTGAAGCTTTCTTT	CSVPYWEGTGVESTEAFF
NA	TRBJ2-6	18	NA	TRBV4-1	TGCGCCAGCAGCCAAGGGACCCAGGGCGTATCTGGGGCCAACGTCCTGACTTTC	CASSQGTQGVSGANVLTF
TRBD1	TRBJ1-1	13	NA	TRBV5-6	TGTGCCAGCAGCTCTACAGGGGGCGCGGGAGCTTTCTTT	CASSSTGGAGAFF
NA	TRBJ1-2	13	once	TRBV6-5	TGTGCCAGCAGCCGCCGACGGTTCTATGGCTACACCTTC	CASSRRRFYGYTF
NA	TRBJ2-3	16	NA	TRBV9	TGTGCCAGCAGCCCAGGAGGACTCTCTCCCACAGATACGCAGTATTTT	CASSPGGLSPTDTQYF
NA	TRBJ2-2	10	NA	TRBV7-9	TGTGCCAGCGGAGCGGGGGAGCTGTTTTTT	CASGAGELFF
NA	TRBJ2-5	11	NA	TRBV2	TGTGCCAGCAGGGGGCAAGAGACCCAGTACTTC	CASRGQETQYF
TRBD1	TRBJ2-1	16	few	TRBV19	TGTGCCAGTAGTATAATGGCAGGGGGCCTCGCCAATGAGCAGTTCTTC	CASSIMAGGLANEQFF
NA	TRBJ1-2	18	NA	TRBV21-1	TGTGCCAGCAGCGCACCGGGACAGGCCATTCCTTATGGCTATGGCTACACCTTC	CASSAPGQAIPYGYGYTF
NA	TRBJ2-1	11	NA	TRBV9	TGTGCCAGCAGCGTTAGCGCTGAGCAGTTCTTC	CASSVSAEQFF
NA	TRBJ1-2	13	NA	TRBV27	TGTGCCAGCAGGAGATTCGGGGGCGATGGCTACACCTTC	CASRRFGGDGYTF
TRBD1	TRBJ1-2	13	NA	TRBV11-2	TGTGCCAGCGGTATACAGGGGGCGGGAGGCTACACCTTC	CASGIQGAGGYTF
TRBD1	TRBJ1-1	14	NA	TRBV10-3	TGTGCCATCAGTACAGGGGGCCTAGGGACTGAAGCTTTCTTT	CAISTGGLGTEAFF
NA	TRBJ2-6	15	NA	TRBV7-6	TGTGCCAGCAGCTTATGGGGGCCTGGGGCCAACGTCCTGACTTTC	CASSLWGPGANVLTF
NA	TRBJ1-2	12	few	TRBV28	TGTGCCAGCAGTCCTGGGGATGGTGGCTACACCTTC	CASSPGDGGYTF
NA	TRBJ2-5	13	NA	TRBV6-6	TGTGCCAGCAGAACGGGGGGCGGAGAGACCCAGTACTTC	CASRTGGGETQYF
NA	TRBJ1-5	13	NA	TRBV19	TGTGCCAGTACTCCGGCAGGCCGGGGGCCCCAGCATTTT	CASTPAGRGPQHF
TRBD1	TRBJ1-5	16	NA	TRBV7-8	TGTGCCAGCAGCCCCGGTGGACAGGGGGCCGATCAGCCCCAGCATTTT	CASSPGGQGADQPQHF
NA	TRBJ1-1	14	NA	TRBV5-4	TGTGCCAGCAGCTTGCGGGCGGGGGAGGCTGAAGCTTTCTTT	CASSLRAGEAEAFF
TRBD1	TRBJ1-2	13	NA	TRBV5-1	TGCGCCAGCAACTCGGGACAGGGCGGTGGCTACACCTTC	CASNSGQGGGYTF
NA	TRBJ2-7	14	NA	TRBV19	TGTGCCAGTAGTATAGGTCAGTACTCCTACGAGCAGTACTTC	CASSIGQYSYEQYF
NA	TRBJ2-1	14	once	TRBV29-1	TGCAGCGCCGAGGGGGGGAGCTCCTACAATGAGCAGTTCTTC	CSAEGGSSYNEQFF
NA	TRBJ1-5	15	NA	TRBV10-1	TGCGCCCCCCAACCGGCAGGGCCAGGGGATCAGCCCCAGCATTTT	CAPQPAGPGDQPQHF
NA	TRBJ1-1	16	once	TRBV5-4	TGTGCCAGCAGTTCTGGACAGAGGGGCATGAACACTGAAGCTTTCTTT	CASSSGQRGMNTEAFF
NA	TRBJ1-6	14	NA	TRBV5-6	TGTGCCAGCAGCACCCGGGCTCTTAATTCACCCCTCCACTTT	CASSTRALNSPLHF
NA	TRBJ2-3	15	NA	TRBV7-2	TGTGCCAGCAGCTTAGGGCCCCCTTCCACAGATACGCAGTATTTT	CASSLGPPSTDTQYF
NA	TRBJ1-2	15	once	TRBV19	TGTGCCAGTAGTATTGGGTCCGGGACCCTTGAGGGCTACACCTTC	CASSIGSGTLEGYTF
TRBD2	TRBJ2-1	17	NA	TRBV15	TGTGCCACCAGCAGCGAACTAGCGGGGGGGCCCTACAATGAGCAGTTCTTC	CATSSELAGGPYNEQFF
NA	TRBJ2-2	16	NA	TRBV4-2	TGTGCCAGCAGGTGGGGAGGTCACGTTGTTTCCGGGGAGCTGTTTTTT	CASRWGGHVVSGELFF
NA	TRBJ2-3	13	NA	TRBV7-9	TGTGCCAGCACCTCTTCGGGCACAGATACGCAGTATTTT	CASTSSGTDTQYF
NA	TRBJ1-3	15	NA	TRBV6-1	TGTGCCAGCAGTGAATATCCAGCCTCTGGAAACACCATATATTTT	CASSEYPASGNTIYF
TRBD1	TRBJ2-5	15	NA	TRBV6-5	TGTGCCAGCAGTTACGGGGACAGGGCGATGGAGACCCAGTACTTC	CASSYGDRAMETQYF
NA	TRBJ1-4	18	NA	TRBV7-9	TGTGCCAGCAGCCCCCCTGAGGTGGCAGCGAGAGGTGGGGAAAAACTGTTTTTT	CASSPPEVAARGGEKLFF
TRBD1	TRBJ1-6	14	few	TRBV9	TGTGCCAGCAGCCCTCGACAGGGAAATTCACCCCTCCACTTT	CASSPRQGNSPLHF
TRBD1	TRBJ2-7	14	NA	TRBV29-1	TGCAGCGTTAGGGAGACAGGGAGCTCCTACGAGCAGTACTTC	CSVRETGSSYEQYF